Listed below are T cell receptor beta chains from one sample, sequenced in a study of blood T cell repertoires in COVID-19. Sequencing was performed with immunoSEQ multiplex PCR; in TCRdb, only in-frame clones are kept and a portion is missing. There are hundreds of thousands of clones in the sample; roughly 76% occur only once, and around 7.5% lies in the top ten. The sample taken for sequencing was peripheral blood. The source of these receptors is a woman of 80 years or more with COVID-19, enrolled during active disease. Each CDR3 is given with its conserved first and last residue. The D gene is left open where the match is weak. Clone size is shown for a subset of rows, as once, few, many or a class of expanded clone.

clone size,V gene,CDR3 length,J gene,D gene,CDR3 protein,CDR3 DNA
.,TRBV29-1,12,TRBJ2-2,.,CSVTRNTGELFF,TGCAGCGTCACGAGGAACACCGGGGAGCTGTTTTTT
.,TRBV5-8,15,TRBJ2-1,.,CASSLGREPNNEQFF,TGTGCCAGCAGCTTGGGGAGGGAGCCAAACAATGAGCAGTTCTTC
few,TRBV14,14,TRBJ1-5,.,CASRRLVKNQPQHF,TGTGCCAGCAGACGGCTAGTTAAGAATCAGCCCCAGCATTTT
.,TRBV5-1,14,TRBJ2-1,.,CASSVIADYNEQFF,TGCGCCAGCAGCGTAATAGCGGACTACAATGAGCAGTTCTTC
.,TRBV30,15,TRBJ1-2,.,CAWSHQGTGFYGYTF,TGTGCCTGGAGCCATCAGGGCACAGGGTTCTATGGCTACACCTTC
.,TRBV5-1,14,TRBJ2-2,.,CASSPFTGPGELFF,TGCGCCAGCAGCCCATTCACAGGGCCCGGGGAGCTGTTTTTT
.,TRBV18,15,TRBJ2-7,TRBD2,CASSPVAGVSVEQYF,TGTGCCAGCTCACCAGTCGCGGGAGTATCGGTCGAGCAGTACTTC
.,TRBV10-2,13,TRBJ1-4,TRBD1,CASSFGTVEKLFF,TGCGCCAGCAGCTTCGGGACAGTGGAAAAACTGTTTTTT
.,TRBV5-1,13,TRBJ2-3,.,CASSHGGTDTQYF,TGCGCCAGCAGCCACGGGGGCACAGATACGCAGTATTTT
.,TRBV5-1,14,TRBJ1-1,.,CASSLGWQNTEAFF,TGCGCCAGCAGCTTGGGCTGGCAGAACACTGAAGCTTTCTTT
few,TRBV28,19,TRBJ2-7,TRBD2,CASSHTLFGGRSPGYEQYF,TGTGCCAGCAGCCACACCCTCTTCGGCGGGAGGTCCCCAGGATACGAGCAGTACTTC
once,TRBV5-1,18,TRBJ2-1,TRBD2,CASSSGTSGPEGYNEQFF,TGCGCCAGCAGCTCCGGGACTAGCGGGCCGGAAGGCTACAATGAGCAGTTCTTC
once,TRBV30,14,TRBJ2-2,TRBD1,CAWSVQGASGELFF,TGTGCCTGGAGTGTACAGGGGGCATCCGGGGAGCTGTTTTTT
.,TRBV4-3,16,TRBJ1-6,TRBD1,CASSPNAGQGNSPLHF,TGCGCCAGCAGCCCAAATGCGGGACAGGGCAATTCACCCCTCCACTTT
.,TRBV28,13,TRBJ1-5,TRBD1,CASSLDRVQPQHF,TGTGCCAGCAGCCTTGACAGGGTTCAGCCCCAGCATTTT
.,TRBV5-5,15,TRBJ2-7,.,CASSLFGRGTREQYF,TGTGCCAGCAGCTTGTTCGGCAGGGGGACTAGGGAGCAGTACTTC
.,TRBV3-1/TRBV3-2,14,TRBJ1-1,TRBD1,CASSQGTGRTEAFF,TGTGCCAGCAGCCAAGGGACAGGGAGAACTGAAGCTTTCTTT
once,TRBV10-3,14,TRBJ2-3,.,CAITRDSPTDTQYF,TGTGCCATCACTCGGGACTCCCCCACAGATACGCAGTATTTT
.,TRBV7-8,14,TRBJ1-1,TRBD1,CASSWTGEGSEAFF,TGTGCCAGCAGCTGGACAGGGGAAGGGTCTGAAGCTTTCTTT
.,TRBV7-3,13,TRBJ2-1,.,CASTWANGYEQFF,TGTGCCAGCACCTGGGCCAACGGTTATGAGCAGTTCTTC
.,TRBV4-2,19,TRBJ2-3,.,CASSQDPSLGGGPTDTQYF,TGTGCCAGCAGCCAAGATCCGTCCTTGGGCGGGGGCCCCACAGATACGCAGTATTTT
.,TRBV20-1,14,TRBJ1-1,.,CSASRTAVAGKAFF,TGCAGTGCTAGTCGTACTGCCGTGGCCGGGAAAGCTTTCTTT
once,TRBV27,16,TRBJ2-6,.,CASSLTGFAGANVLTF,TGTGCCAGCAGTCTTACAGGGTTCGCTGGGGCCAACGTCCTGACTTTC
.,TRBV28,15,TRBJ2-3,.,CASSGRVGATDTQYF,TGTGCCAGCAGTGGGCGTGTAGGGGCCACAGATACGCAGTATTTT
.,TRBV6-6,15,TRBJ1-4,TRBD1,CASRGGTGPSEKLFF,TGTGCCAGCAGGGGGGGGACAGGGCCTAGTGAAAAACTGTTTTTT
.,TRBV12-3/TRBV12-4,13,TRBJ1-1,.,CASSFSVNTEAFF,TGTGCCAGCAGTTTCTCAGTGAACACTGAAGCTTTCTTT
.,TRBV28,11,TRBJ2-7,.,CATRTAYEQYF,TGTGCCACCCGGACAGCCTACGAGCAGTACTTC
.,TRBV5-4,16,TRBJ2-1,TRBD2,CASSSLGTIRNNEQFF,TGTGCCAGCAGCTCGCTGGGGACTATCAGAAACAATGAGCAGTTCTTC
few,TRBV24-1,15,TRBJ2-1,TRBD2,CATSDSGGGYNEQFF,TGTGCCACCAGTGATAGCGGGGGGGGGTACAATGAGCAGTTCTTC
.,TRBV7-3,14,TRBJ2-1,.,CASSRTGTYNEQFF,TGTGCCAGCAGCCGAACCGGGACATACAATGAGCAGTTCTTC
.,TRBV18,13,TRBJ1-2,TRBD1,CASSPDRVSGYTF,TGTGCCAGCTCACCAGACAGGGTGTCTGGCTACACCTTC
.,TRBV9,15,TRBJ1-5,.,CASSVGGRANQPQHF,TGTGCCAGCAGCGTAGGGGGCAGGGCAAATCAGCCCCAGCATTTT
.,TRBV28,13,TRBJ1-2,TRBD1,CASSPDRSYGYTF,TGTGCCAGCAGCCCGGACAGGTCCTATGGCTACACCTTC
.,TRBV2,14,TRBJ2-3,TRBD1,CASSLDRATDTQYF,TGTGCCAGCAGTTTGGACAGGGCCACAGATACGCAGTATTTT
few,TRBV15,16,TRBJ1-3,TRBD1,CATSGGTGLSGNTIYF,TGTGCCACCAGCGGCGGGACAGGGCTCTCTGGAAACACCATATATTTT
.,TRBV18,17,TRBJ1-1,TRBD1,CASSPGRVDRGNTEAFF,TGTGCCAGCTCACCGGGGCGCGTTGACAGGGGGAACACTGAAGCTTTCTTT
.,TRBV7-3,13,TRBJ2-2,.,CASTGTTTGELFF,TGTGCCAGCACCGGGACAACCACCGGGGAGCTGTTTTTT
.,TRBV30,15,TRBJ2-7,TRBD2,CAWSVKAGGPTEQYF,TGTGCCTGGAGTGTAAAAGCGGGGGGGCCAACCGAGCAGTACTTC
.,TRBV7-6,11,TRBJ2-3,.,CASSLRDTQYF,TGTGCCAGCAGCTTGAGGGATACGCAGTATTTT
.,TRBV3-1/TRBV3-2,13,TRBJ2-1,.,CASSQIRENEQFF,TGTGCCAGCAGCCAAATAAGGGAGAATGAGCAGTTCTTC
.,TRBV18,15,TRBJ1-3,TRBD1,CASSTTGSSGNTIYF,TGTGCCAGCTCAACGACAGGGAGTAGTGGAAACACCATATATTTT
.,TRBV23-1,16,TRBJ1-5,.,CASSLLKLHSHQPQHF,TGCGCCAGCAGTCTGTTAAAGTTACACAGCCATCAGCCCCAGCATTTT
.,TRBV7-2,14,TRBJ2-5,.,CASSSLGAQETQYF,TGTGCCAGCAGCTCCCTGGGGGCACAAGAGACCCAGTACTTC
.,TRBV5-1,15,TRBJ2-3,TRBD1,CASSPLGQSTDTQYF,TGCGCCAGCAGCCCCTTGGGACAGAGCACAGATACGCAGTATTTT
.,TRBV6-5,13,TRBJ1-3,.,CASSYSTGNTIYF,TGTGCCAGCAGTTACTCGACGGGTAACACCATATATTTT
few,TRBV28,16,TRBJ1-1,.,CASKDGRGGERTEAFF,TGTGCCAGCAAAGATGGCCGGGGGGGTGAAAGGACTGAAGCTTTCTTT
few,TRBV28,16,TRBJ2-1,TRBD2,CASLGGAGGPYNEQFF,TGTGCCAGCCTCGGGGGAGCGGGAGGGCCCTACAATGAGCAGTTCTTC
few,TRBV18,15,TRBJ2-1,.,CASSPTGATYNEQFF,TGTGCCAGCTCACCAACGGGAGCTACCTACAATGAGCAGTTCTTC
.,TRBV29-1,13,TRBJ1-3,.,CSVEGASGNTIYF,TGCAGCGTTGAAGGGGCCTCTGGAAACACCATATATTTT
.,TRBV7-2,15,TRBJ2-2,TRBD2,CASSLSGTSPGELFF,TGTGCCAGCAGCCTATCCGGGACTAGCCCCGGGGAGCTGTTTTTT
.,TRBV6-1,15,TRBJ2-7,.,CASSEAHAGTYEQYF,TGTGCCAGCAGTGAAGCGCATGCGGGCACCTACGAGCAGTACTTC
.,TRBV28,12,TRBJ1-1,.,CASSTFPGEAFF,TGTGCCAGCAGTACCTTCCCAGGAGAAGCTTTCTTT
.,TRBV6-5,15,TRBJ1-3,.,CASSSETASGNTIYF,TGTGCCAGCAGTTCGGAGACAGCCTCTGGAAACACCATATATTTT
.,TRBV19,14,TRBJ2-2,.,CASSSQANTGELFF,TGTGCCAGTAGTAGCCAGGCGAACACCGGGGAGCTGTTTTTT
once,TRBV6-1,16,TRBJ1-2,.,CASSEVFSRGTSGYTF,TGTGCCAGCAGTGAAGTTTTCTCCCGGGGGACGAGCGGCTACACCTTC
.,TRBV4-1,16,TRBJ1-5,.,CASSQVAQLSNQPQHF,TGCGCCAGCAGCCAAGTGGCACAGCTTAGCAATCAGCCCCAGCATTTT